This TCR beta chain comes out of a study of blood T cell repertoires in COVID-19. Study-wide background: There were acute and convalescent COVID-19 samples, and they came from the United States, Italy and Spain. Sources were T cells, B-cell-depleted T cells, or PBMCs; the material itself was cDNA or gDNA.

Per the original methods: Researchers report that nucleated cell counts were estimated from reference gene primer amplification. TCRdb keeps only in-frame clones here, not all; method: immunoSEQ multiplex PCR. V, J and clone size are taken as reported in that table, and D and trimming were inferred from the DNA itself. The profile shows 110,000 to 150,000 clones, about four fifths of them singletons. Sequences were obtained from peripheral blood. The clonotype comes from a human donor in a cohort sampled during active COVID-19.

CDR3: CASSSALANEQFF. As DNA, the CDR3 is TGTGCCAGCAGTTCGGCTTTAGCAAATGAGCAGTTCTTC. The chain joins TRBV7-2 to TRBJ2-1; D ambiguous. Germline V gene sequence: CDR1 SGHTA, CDR2 FQGNSA. The CDR3 has 13 amino acids. V lost 6 bases to trimming and J lost 7 bases, with 13 bases between them.